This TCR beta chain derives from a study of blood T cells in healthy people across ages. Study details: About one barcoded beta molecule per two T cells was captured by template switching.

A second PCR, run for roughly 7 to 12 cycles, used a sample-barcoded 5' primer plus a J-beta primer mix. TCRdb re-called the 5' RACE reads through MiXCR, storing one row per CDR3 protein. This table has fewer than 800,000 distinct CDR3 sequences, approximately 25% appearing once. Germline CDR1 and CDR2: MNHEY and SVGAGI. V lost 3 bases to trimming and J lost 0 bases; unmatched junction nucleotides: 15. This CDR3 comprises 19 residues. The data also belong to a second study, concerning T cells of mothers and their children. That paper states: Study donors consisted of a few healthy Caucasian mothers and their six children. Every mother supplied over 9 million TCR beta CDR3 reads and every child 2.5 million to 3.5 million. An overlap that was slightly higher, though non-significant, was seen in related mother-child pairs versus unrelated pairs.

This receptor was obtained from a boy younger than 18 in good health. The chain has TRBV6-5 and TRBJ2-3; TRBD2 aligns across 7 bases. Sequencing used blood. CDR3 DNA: TGTGCCAGCAGTTATAAGGGGAGCGGGACCCCGAAGAGCACAGATACGCAGTATTTT. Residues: CASSYKGSGTPKSTDTQYF.